Listed below are T cell receptor beta chains from one sample, sequenced in a study of shared clonotypes between healthy human individuals. Clones were read by immunoSEQ multiplex PCR, and TCRdb kept only the in-frame ones, dropping some. The sample gives about 510,000 clones, about four fifths of which show up once; 10% to 15% is in the top ten. Sample: PBMCs. The receptors stem from a woman aged 40 to 50 in good health. Some clones in this sample may be carry-over from other donors' samples. Both conserved end residues are part of each CDR3. The D gene is left open where the match is weak. Clone size appears in some rows only: once, few, many, or a class for an expanded clone.

D gene: NA
J gene: TRBJ2-1
clone size: NA
V gene: TRBV29-1
CDR3 DNA: TGCAGCGTTGGGACTACCTACAATGAGCAGTTCTTC
CDR3 protein: CSVGTTYNEQFF

D gene: NA
J gene: TRBJ1-1
clone size: NA
V gene: TRBV7-8
CDR3 DNA: TGTGCCAGCAGCCTCTCGAGGGCCCCACGTCTGGACACTGAAGCTTTCTTT
CDR3 protein: CASSLSRAPRLDTEAFF

D gene: TRBD2
J gene: TRBJ2-1
clone size: NA
V gene: TRBV5-1
CDR3 DNA: TGCGCCAGCAGCGAGACTAGCGGGAGCGGGGATGAGCAGTTCTTC
CDR3 protein: CASSETSGSGDEQFF

D gene: NA
J gene: TRBJ1-2
clone size: NA
V gene: TRBV30
CDR3 DNA: TGTGCCTGGAGAGGAGGTAACTATGGCTACACCTTC
CDR3 protein: CAWRGGNYGYTF

D gene: NA
J gene: TRBJ2-7
clone size: few
V gene: TRBV23-1
CDR3 DNA: TGCGCCAGCACCCAGCCGCAGGGGCTGAGGTGCGAGCAGTACTTC
CDR3 protein: CASTQPQGLRCEQYF

D gene: TRBD2
J gene: TRBJ2-7
clone size: NA
V gene: TRBV29-1
CDR3 DNA: TGCAGCGTTGCCTGGCGGGGGGGCCACGAGCAGTACTTC
CDR3 protein: CSVAWRGGHEQYF

D gene: NA
J gene: TRBJ2-7
clone size: NA
V gene: TRBV28
CDR3 DNA: TGTGCCAGCAGCCCTGGGACGTTGTCCTACGAGCAGTACTTC
CDR3 protein: CASSPGTLSYEQYF

D gene: NA
J gene: TRBJ2-5
clone size: NA
V gene: TRBV19
CDR3 DNA: TGTGCCAGTACCCCGGGGAGAGGAGAGACCCAGTACTTC
CDR3 protein: CASTPGRGETQYF

D gene: TRBD1
J gene: TRBJ2-7
clone size: NA
V gene: TRBV19
CDR3 DNA: TGTGCCAGTAGTGCCAGACAGGGATCGGACCTCGGGCAGTACTTC
CDR3 protein: CASSARQGSDLGQYF

D gene: NA
J gene: TRBJ2-5
clone size: NA
V gene: TRBV10-3
CDR3 DNA: TGTGCCATCAGTCAGGTCACTTCTGGCACCCAGTACTTC
CDR3 protein: CAISQVTSGTQYF

D gene: TRBD1
J gene: TRBJ2-7
clone size: NA
V gene: TRBV5-1
CDR3 DNA: TGCGCCAGCAGCAAGAGTAGGGACAGCTCCTACGAGCAGTACTTC
CDR3 protein: CASSKSRDSSYEQYF

D gene: TRBD1
J gene: TRBJ1-2
clone size: NA
V gene: TRBV7-2
CDR3 DNA: TGTGCCAGCAGCTCACCGGGACAGAGCTATGGCTACACCTTC
CDR3 protein: CASSSPGQSYGYTF

D gene: NA
J gene: TRBJ2-1
clone size: NA
V gene: TRBV28
CDR3 DNA: TGTGCCAGCAGTTTATCCGGGTACAATGAGCAGTTCTTC
CDR3 protein: CASSLSGYNEQFF

D gene: NA
J gene: TRBJ1-4
clone size: NA
V gene: TRBV6-6
CDR3 DNA: TGTGCCAGCAGTCCTTCAAGGGGAGCCGCTGGAAAACTGTTTTTT
CDR3 protein: CASSPSRGAAGKLFF

D gene: TRBD2
J gene: TRBJ2-1
clone size: NA
V gene: TRBV7-3
CDR3 DNA: TGTGCAAGTGGTAGCGGGAGTGTAAATGAGCAGTTCTTC
CDR3 protein: CASGSGSVNEQFF

D gene: NA
J gene: TRBJ1-1
clone size: NA
V gene: TRBV7-8
CDR3 DNA: TGTGCCAGCAGCTTAGGAGGGCAGTGGTGGGCTTTCTTT
CDR3 protein: CASSLGGQWWAFF

D gene: NA
J gene: TRBJ2-3
clone size: NA
V gene: TRBV30
CDR3 DNA: TGTGCCTGGAGTGTACAGGGCACAGATACGCAGTATTTT
CDR3 protein: CAWSVQGTDTQYF

D gene: TRBD2
J gene: TRBJ2-7
clone size: once
V gene: TRBV6-5
CDR3 DNA: TGTGCCAGCAGTCCCCTAGCGGGAGAGACCTACGAGCAGTACTTC
CDR3 protein: CASSPLAGETYEQYF

D gene: NA
J gene: TRBJ2-3
clone size: NA
V gene: TRBV7-9
CDR3 DNA: TGTGCCAGCAGCTCCAGGCGGGCGGGCCTAAGCACAGATACGCAGTATTTT
CDR3 protein: CASSSRRAGLSTDTQYF

D gene: TRBD2
J gene: TRBJ2-1
clone size: NA
V gene: TRBV4-1
CDR3 DNA: TGCGCCAGCAGCCAACCCGGGACTACAAACAATGAGCAGTTCTTC
CDR3 protein: CASSQPGTTNNEQFF

D gene: TRBD1
J gene: TRBJ1-4
clone size: NA
V gene: TRBV7-9
CDR3 DNA: TGTGCCAGCAGCTTGGGCCGGGACAGGGTAACCTCAACTAATGAAAAACTGTTTTTT
CDR3 protein: CASSLGRDRVTSTNEKLFF

D gene: TRBD2
J gene: TRBJ2-3
clone size: NA
V gene: TRBV27
CDR3 DNA: TGTGCCAGCAGTTCACCCCTAGCGGGATCGGGCACAGATACGCAGTATTTT
CDR3 protein: CASSSPLAGSGTDTQYF

D gene: TRBD2
J gene: TRBJ2-1
clone size: few
V gene: TRBV6-4
CDR3 DNA: TGTGCCAGCAGTCTAGGACTAGCGGAGGGGTCCTACAATGAGCAGTTCTTC
CDR3 protein: CASSLGLAEGSYNEQFF